The clone carrying this T cell receptor beta chain was observed at least ten times. The antigen remains undetermined. The data stem from a study of response to subunit inactivated influenza vaccine. Findings and caveats of the study: Few new T cells, the authors suggested, are recruited by each seasonal influenza vaccination.

Using its own MiXCR run on the RT-PCR reads, TCRdb lists one record per CDR3 protein. The profile shows fewer than 350,000 distinct CDR3 sequences, 20% to 25% of them singletons. The material sequenced was PBMCs from blood, taken 21 months after vaccination. The clonotype originates from a man aged 50-75 years who received an inactivated influenza vaccine.

The CDR3 nucleotides are TGTGCCAGCACCCCCGAAGGGATCGACAGGGGTCACACCATATATTTT. Residues: CASTPEGIDRGHTIYF. The rearrangement uses TRBV4-2 and TRBJ1-3; 8 bases match TRBD1. Per germline, CDR1 LGHNA and CDR2 YNFKEQ. The CDR3 covers 16 residues. Trimming at V came to 7 bases and at J to 8 bases, leaving 16 bases not matched to a gene.